What follows is one T cell receptor (beta chain) and its context. The antigen is not known. At sampling all donors were nominally healthy, likely with unrecorded immune exposures. Vbeta (60) and Jbeta (13) primers were used in the PCR. Measured with immunoSEQ multiplex PCR; TCRdb has only the in-frame clones, and not every one. The sample has some 90,000 clones; just under 70% are singletons. The germline CDR1 and CDR2 sequences are MNHNS and SASEGT. Trimming cost V 6 bases and J 5 bases; bases outside gene matches: 10. The CDR3 spans 15 residues. This sample was included in a study of cytomegalovirus exposure and HLA in healthy donors. Overall study results and limits: Fewer N-insertions (relative to the roughly 610-donor mean) were reportedly seen in an Asian-associated ancestry cluster in a later analysis.

This chain joins TRBV6-1 and TRBJ2-1; TRBD2 aligns across 7 bases. This TCR derives from a man in his fifties or sixties in good health and CMV-seronegative. Sequencing was carried out using PBMCs. The CDR3 sequence: CASRGGVGADNEQFF. CDR3 DNA: TGTGCCAGCAGGGGGGGGGTAGGGGCGGACAATGAGCAGTTCTTC.